A selection of T cell receptor beta chains follows, all from one sample in a study of control samples from healthy donors and cancer patients. Here immunoSEQ multiplex PCR was the method, and the copy in TCRdb shows in-frame clones only, minus some. Of some 82,000 clones listed, about 90% are singletons. Sequences were obtained from blood. The source of these receptors is a man aged 45-60 years in good health. CDR3s leave out the opening cysteine and the closing phenylalanine or tryptophan.

CDR3 length | V gene | CDR3 protein
12 | TRBV6-5 | ASSSTGFQNIQY
12 | TRBV5-1 | ASSSKLGTGELF
11 | TRBV2 | ASSGTPQETQY
11 | TRBV3-1/TRBV3-2 | ASSFGTTDTQY
10 | TRBV29-1 | SAGTGYEKLF
14 | TRBV15 | ATSSGGLAGPDTQY
13 | TRBV21-1 | ASSKKGGPGNTIY
12 | TRBV18 | ASSSSQGTNEQF
10 | TRBV29-1 | SVGVNREGYT
13 | TRBV24-1 | ATSEPTRATDTQY
12 | TRBV5-4 | ASSLGTRGNTIY
11 | TRBV7-3 | ASSQTGNQPQH
11 | TRBV5-1 | ASSPGTYNEQF
12 | TRBV6-5 | ASSYGGAGQPQH
13 | TRBV9 | ASSVVGSGGETQY
13 | TRBV24-1 | ATAGTSGSWDEQF
11 | TRBV24-1 | ATSDPTRETQY
11 | TRBV12-3/TRBV12-4 | ASRVGTNTEAF
12 | TRBV29-1 | SVARGSDTGELF
13 | TRBV19 | ASSIRDPGRYEQY
15 | TRBV27 | AIGGLAGAYSYNEQF
12 | TRBV29-1 | SVSLGGTNEKLF
11 | TRBV19 | ASSIPRYNEQF
14 | TRBV11-2 | ASSTRLGSMNNEQF
10 | TRBV30 | AWRKREGKEF
15 | TRBV24-1 | ATSDLPAGRDTGELF
11 | TRBV12-3/TRBV12-4 | ASSLTGDQPQH
13 | TRBV6-2/TRBV6-3 | ASSTTGGASQTQY
12 | TRBV18 | ASSPRRDYNEQF
12 | TRBV14 | ASSLFTGGSPLH
13 | TRBV19 | ASSIGLRDTDTQY
12 | TRBV7-2 | ASSLGPGPYEQY
11 | TRBV19 | ASSIEYTGELF
11 | TRBV25-1 | ASSERYRGTLH